The entry below gives a single TCR beta chain sequence along with its context. Its matching antigen is unknown. The data stem from a study of response to subunit inactivated influenza vaccine. General study results and limits: Each seasonal flu vaccination may recruit only limited new T cells, authors suggested.

The junction had 13 bases not matched to a gene; V was cut back by 2 bases and J by 7 bases. The CDR3 loop spans 17 amino acids. The germline V gene encodes CDR1 LGHDT and CDR2 YNNKEL (reference sequence). TCRdb redid the calling of the RT-PCR reads with MiXCR, one entry per CDR3 protein. Among approximately 500,000 distinct CDR3 sequences listed, roughly 13% were seen once. The clonotype originates from a man in his fifties or sixties who received an inactivated influenza vaccine. Specimen: PBMCs from blood, collected 40 to 50 days after vaccination. This chain connects TRBV3-1 to TRBJ1-5, with 8 bases identical to TRBD1. The DNA of the CDR3 is TGTGCCAGCAGCCAACATTCGGGACAGGCTGGCAGGCAGCCCCAGCATTTT. Its translation is CASSQHSGQAGRQPQHF.